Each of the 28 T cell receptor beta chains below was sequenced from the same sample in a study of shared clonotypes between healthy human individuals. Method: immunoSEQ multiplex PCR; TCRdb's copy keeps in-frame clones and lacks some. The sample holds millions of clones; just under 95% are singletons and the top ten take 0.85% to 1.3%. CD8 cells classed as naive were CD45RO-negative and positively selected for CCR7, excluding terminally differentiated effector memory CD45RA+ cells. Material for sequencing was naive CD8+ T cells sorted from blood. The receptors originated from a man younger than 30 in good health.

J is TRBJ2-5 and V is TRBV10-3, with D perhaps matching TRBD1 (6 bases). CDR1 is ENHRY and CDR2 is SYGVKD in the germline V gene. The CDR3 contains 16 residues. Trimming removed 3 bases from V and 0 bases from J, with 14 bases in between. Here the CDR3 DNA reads TGTGCCATCAGTGATTGGACAGAGACGTACCAAGAGACCCAGTACTTC. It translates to CAISDWTETYQETQYF.

CDR3 sequence reads: CASSPEGLAWTYEQYF. CDR3 in DNA: TGTGCCAGCAGCCCAGAGGGACTAGCGTGGACCTACGAGCAGTACTTC. The rearrangement links TRBV7-2 to TRBJ2-7, with 10 nucleotides matching TRBD2. This CDR3 has 16 amino acids. Germline V CDR1 and CDR2: SGHTA, FQGNSA. The junction had 9 bases not matched to a gene; V was cut back by 5 bases and J by 2 bases.

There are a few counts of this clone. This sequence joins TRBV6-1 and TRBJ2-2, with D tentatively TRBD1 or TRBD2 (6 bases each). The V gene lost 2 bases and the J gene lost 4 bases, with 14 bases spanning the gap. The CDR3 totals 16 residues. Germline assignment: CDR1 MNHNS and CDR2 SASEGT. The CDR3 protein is CASSELGGAITGELFF. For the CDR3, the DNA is TGTGCCAGCAGTGAATTGGGGGGCGCGATCACCGGGGAGCTGTTTTTT.

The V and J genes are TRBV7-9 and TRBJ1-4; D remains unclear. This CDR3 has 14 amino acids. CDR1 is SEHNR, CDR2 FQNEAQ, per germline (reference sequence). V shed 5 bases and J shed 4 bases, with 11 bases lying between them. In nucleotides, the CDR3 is TGTGCCAGCAGCCCCGAGTCGGGTAATGAAAAACTGTTTTTT. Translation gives CASSPESGNEKLFF.

The DNA of the CDR3 is TGTGCCAGCAGCTCCCCGGGGGATATCACCGGGGAGCTGTTTTTT. Translated, it gives CASSSPGDITGELFF. This rearrangement joins TRBV7-9 to TRBJ2-2, with TRBD2 as a possible D gene (6 bases). Per germline, CDR1 SEHNR and CDR2 FQNEAQ (reference sequence). The CDR3 sequence is 15 residues long. With 4 bases removed from V and 4 bases from J, the gap between germline ends came to 13 bases.

The CDR3, as DNA: TGTGCCAGCAGCTTCGGACTAGCGGGAAACACTGTCCAAGAGACCCAGTACTTC. This translates into CASSFGLAGNTVQETQYF. The J gene is TRBJ2-5, the V gene TRBV13, with 12 bases fitting TRBD2. Germline V gives CDR1 PRHDT, CDR2 FYEKMQ (reference sequence). The CDR3 runs to 18 residues. J lost 1 base, V lost 3 bases, and 9 bases had no gene match.

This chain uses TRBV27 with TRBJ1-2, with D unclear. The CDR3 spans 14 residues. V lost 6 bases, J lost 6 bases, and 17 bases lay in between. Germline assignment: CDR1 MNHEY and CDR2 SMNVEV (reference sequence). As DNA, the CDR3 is TGTGCCAGCAGCTTAACATGGGATTCACATGGCTACACCTTC. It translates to CASSLTWDSHGYTF.

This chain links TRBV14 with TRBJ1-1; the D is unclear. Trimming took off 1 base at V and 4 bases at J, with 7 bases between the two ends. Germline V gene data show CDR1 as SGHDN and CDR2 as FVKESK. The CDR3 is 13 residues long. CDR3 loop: CASSQVMSTEAFF. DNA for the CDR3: TGTGCCAGCAGCCAAGTGATGAGCACTGAAGCTTTCTTT.

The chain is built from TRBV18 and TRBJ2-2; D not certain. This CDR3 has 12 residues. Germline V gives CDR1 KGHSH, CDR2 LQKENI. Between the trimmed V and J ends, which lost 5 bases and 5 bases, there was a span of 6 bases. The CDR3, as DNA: TGTGCCAGCTCAACCGGAACCGGGGAGCTGTTTTTT. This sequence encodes CASSTGTGELFF.

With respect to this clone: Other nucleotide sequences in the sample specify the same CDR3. This chain's CDR3 is CASSLGQGSEKLFF. CDR3 DNA: TGTGCCAGCAGTTTGGGTCAGGGGAGCGAAAAACTGTTTTTT. This chain links TRBV27 with TRBJ1-4; D possibly corresponds to TRBD1 (6 bases). CDR3 length: 14 amino acids. The ends were cut back, 3 bases at V and 8 bases at J, with 13 bases in the middle. Germline CDR1 reads MNHEY; CDR2 reads SMNVEV (reference sequence).

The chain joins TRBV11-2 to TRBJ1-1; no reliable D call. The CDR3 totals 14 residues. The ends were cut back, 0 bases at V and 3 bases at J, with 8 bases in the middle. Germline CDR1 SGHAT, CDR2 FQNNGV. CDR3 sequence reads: CASSLDLSYTEAFF. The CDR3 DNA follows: TGTGCCAGCAGCTTAGATCTAAGCTACACTGAAGCTTTCTTT. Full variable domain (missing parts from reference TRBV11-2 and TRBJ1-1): EAGVAQSPRYKIIEKRQSVAFWCNPISGHATLYWYQQILGQGPKLLIQFQNNGVVDDSQLPKDRFSAERLKGVDSTLKIQPAKLEDSAVYLCASSLDLSYTEAFFGQGTRLTVV.

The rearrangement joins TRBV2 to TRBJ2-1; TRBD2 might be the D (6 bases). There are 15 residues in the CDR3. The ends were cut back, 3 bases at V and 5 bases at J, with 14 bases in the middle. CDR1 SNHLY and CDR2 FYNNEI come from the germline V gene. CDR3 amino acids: CASSDLASAHNEQFF. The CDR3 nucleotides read TGTGCCAGCAGTGATTTGGCTAGCGCCCACAATGAGCAGTTCTTC.

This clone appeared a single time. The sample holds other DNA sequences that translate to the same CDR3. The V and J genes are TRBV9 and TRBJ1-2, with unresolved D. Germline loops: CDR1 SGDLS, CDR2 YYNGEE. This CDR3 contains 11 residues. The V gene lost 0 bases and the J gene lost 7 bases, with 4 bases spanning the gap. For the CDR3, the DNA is TGTGCCAGCAGCGTAGGTGGTGGCTACACCTTC. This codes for CASSVGGGYTF. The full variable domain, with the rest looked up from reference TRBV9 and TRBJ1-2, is DSGVTQTPKHLITATGQRVTLRCSPRSGDLSVYWYQQSLDQGLQFLIQYYNGEERAKGNILERFSAQQFPDLHSELNLSSLELGDSALYFCASSVGGGYTFGSGTRLTVV.

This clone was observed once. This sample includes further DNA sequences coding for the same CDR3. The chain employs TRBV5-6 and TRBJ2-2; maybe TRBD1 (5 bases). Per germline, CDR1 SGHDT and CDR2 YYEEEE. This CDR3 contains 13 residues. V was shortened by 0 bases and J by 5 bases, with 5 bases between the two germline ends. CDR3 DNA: TGTGCCAGCAGCTTGGGACAGACCGGGGAGCTGTTTTTT. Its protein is CASSLGQTGELFF.

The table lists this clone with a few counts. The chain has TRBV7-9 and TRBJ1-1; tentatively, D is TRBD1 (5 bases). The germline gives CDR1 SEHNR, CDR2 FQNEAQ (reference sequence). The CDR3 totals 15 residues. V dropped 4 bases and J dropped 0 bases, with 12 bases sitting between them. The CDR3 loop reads CASSSMTDLNTEAFF. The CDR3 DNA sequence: TGTGCCAGCAGCTCGATGACAGACTTGAACACTGAAGCTTTCTTT.

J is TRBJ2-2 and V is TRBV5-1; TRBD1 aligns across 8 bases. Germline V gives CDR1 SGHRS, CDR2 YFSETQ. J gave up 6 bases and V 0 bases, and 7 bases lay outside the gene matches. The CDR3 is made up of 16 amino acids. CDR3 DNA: TGCGCCAGCAGCTTGGCCAGGGGGCAGTGGGCCGGGGAGCTGTTTTTT. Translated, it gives CASSLARGQWAGELFF.

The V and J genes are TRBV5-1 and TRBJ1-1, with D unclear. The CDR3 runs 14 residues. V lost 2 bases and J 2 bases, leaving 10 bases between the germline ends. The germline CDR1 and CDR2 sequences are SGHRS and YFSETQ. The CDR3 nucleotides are TGCGCCAGCAGCTTTGGGGAACATAACACTGAAGCTTTCTTT. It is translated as CASSFGEHNTEAFF.

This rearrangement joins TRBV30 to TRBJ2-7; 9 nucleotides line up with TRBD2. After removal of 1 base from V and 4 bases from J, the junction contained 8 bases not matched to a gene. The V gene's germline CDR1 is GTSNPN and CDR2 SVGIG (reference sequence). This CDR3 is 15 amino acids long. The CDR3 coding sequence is TGTGCCTGGAGTGAGGGAGCGGGGGGCGAATACGAGCAGTACTTC. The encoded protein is CAWSEGAGGEYEQYF.

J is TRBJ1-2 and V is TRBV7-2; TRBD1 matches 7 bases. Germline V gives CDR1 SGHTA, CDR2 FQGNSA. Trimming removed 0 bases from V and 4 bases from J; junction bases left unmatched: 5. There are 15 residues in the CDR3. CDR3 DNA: TGTGCCAGCAGCTTAGCGGAGGGACAGTTCTATGGCTACACCTTC. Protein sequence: CASSLAEGQFYGYTF.

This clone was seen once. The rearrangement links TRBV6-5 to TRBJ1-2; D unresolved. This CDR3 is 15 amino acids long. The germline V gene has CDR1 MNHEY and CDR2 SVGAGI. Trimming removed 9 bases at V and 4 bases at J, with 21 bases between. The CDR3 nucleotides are TGTGCCAGTCTCCCTATGACGGGGAAAGTCTATGGCTACACCTTC. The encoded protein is CASLPMTGKVYGYTF.

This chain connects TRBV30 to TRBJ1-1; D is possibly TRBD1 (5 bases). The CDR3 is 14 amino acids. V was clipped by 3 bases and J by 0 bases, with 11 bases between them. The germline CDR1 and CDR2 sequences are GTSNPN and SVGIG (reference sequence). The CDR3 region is CAWSREGVNTEAFF. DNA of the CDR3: TGTGCCTGGAGCAGGGAAGGGGTGAACACTGAAGCTTTCTTT. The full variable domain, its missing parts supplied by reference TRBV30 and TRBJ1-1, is SQTIHQWPATLVQPVGSPLSLECTVEGTSNPNLYWYRQAAGRGLQLLFYSVGIGQISSEVPQNLSASRPQDRQFILSSKKLLLSDSGFYLCAWSREGVNTEAFFGQGTRLTVV.

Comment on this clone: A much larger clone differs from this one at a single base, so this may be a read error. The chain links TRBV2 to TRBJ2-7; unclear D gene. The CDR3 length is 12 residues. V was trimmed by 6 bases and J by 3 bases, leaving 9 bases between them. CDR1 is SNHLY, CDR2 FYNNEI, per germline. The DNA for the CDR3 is TGTGCCAGCAGCTTAGTGGGCTACGAGCAGTACTTC. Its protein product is CASSLVGYEQYF.

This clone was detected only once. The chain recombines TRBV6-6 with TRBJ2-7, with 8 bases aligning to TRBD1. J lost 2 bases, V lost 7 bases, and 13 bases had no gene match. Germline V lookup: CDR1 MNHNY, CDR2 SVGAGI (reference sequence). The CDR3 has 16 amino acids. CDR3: CASIRGQGTNPYEQYF. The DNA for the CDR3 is TGTGCCAGCATCAGAGGACAGGGTACAAATCCCTACGAGCAGTACTTC.

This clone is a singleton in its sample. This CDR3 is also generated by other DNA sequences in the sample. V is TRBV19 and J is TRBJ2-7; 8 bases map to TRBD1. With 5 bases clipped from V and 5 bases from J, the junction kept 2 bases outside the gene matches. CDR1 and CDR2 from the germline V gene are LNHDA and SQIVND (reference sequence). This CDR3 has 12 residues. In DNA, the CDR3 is TGTGCCAGTAGTGCGACAGGGGACGAGCAGTACTTC. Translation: CASSATGDEQYF.

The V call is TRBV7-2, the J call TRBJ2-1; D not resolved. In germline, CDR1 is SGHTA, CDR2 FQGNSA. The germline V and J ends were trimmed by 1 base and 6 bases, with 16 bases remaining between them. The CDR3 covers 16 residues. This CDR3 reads CASSLGTLAESNEQFF. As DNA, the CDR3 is TGTGCCAGCAGCTTAGGGACCCTCGCTGAGAGCAATGAGCAGTTCTTC.

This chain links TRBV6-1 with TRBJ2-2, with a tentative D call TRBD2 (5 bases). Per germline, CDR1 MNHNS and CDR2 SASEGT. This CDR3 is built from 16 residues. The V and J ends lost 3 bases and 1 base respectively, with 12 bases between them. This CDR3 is CASSDSEQMNTGELFF. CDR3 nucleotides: TGTGCCAGCAGTGATAGCGAGCAAATGAACACCGGGGAGCTGTTTTTT.

This CDR3 reads CSVLQGFGANVLTF. In DNA form, the CDR3 reads TGCAGCGTTCTCCAGGGATTTGGGGCCAACGTCCTGACTTTC. The chain is built from TRBV29-1 and TRBJ2-6; a possible D gene is TRBD1 (5 bases). The CDR3 runs 14 residues. CDR1 is SQVTM and CDR2 is ANQGSEA in the germline V gene. V lost 5 bases to trimming and J lost 3 bases, with 11 bases between them.

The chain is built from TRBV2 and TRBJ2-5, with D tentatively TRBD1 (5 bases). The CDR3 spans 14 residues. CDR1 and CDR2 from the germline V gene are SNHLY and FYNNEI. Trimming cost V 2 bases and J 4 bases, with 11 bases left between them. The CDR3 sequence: CASSESRVAETQYF. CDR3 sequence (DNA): TGTGCCAGCAGTGAATCCAGGGTGGCAGAGACCCAGTACTTC.